These T cell receptor beta chains were read from a single sample in a study of cytotoxic CD8 clonotypes in ibrutinib-treated CLL. Sequencing used immunoSEQ multiplex PCR; TCRdb keeps in-frame clones, though not all of them. The table includes about 150,000 clones, 79% detected once. Sequenced material: PBMCs, taken after 12 months of ibrutinib treatment. The receptors were sampled from a human donor with chronic lymphocytic leukemia. CDR3s include the opening cysteine and the closing phenylalanine or tryptophan. A D gene is named only where the DNA matches it firmly. Size is omitted from some rows. Given values are once, few, many or a class for expanded clones.

-	TRBJ2-5	TRBD1	TRBV15	TGTGCCACCAGCAGTCAGGGGGCCGTCCAAGAGACCCAGTACTTC	CATSSQGAVQETQYF
-	TRBJ2-7	-	TRBV6-5	TGTGCCAGCAGTTGGCGGGACCTACGCGAGCAGTACTTC	CASSWRDLREQYF
-	TRBJ1-5	-	TRBV18	TGTGCCAGCTCACCACAGGGTGGGAATCAGCCCCAGCATTTT	CASSPQGGNQPQHF
-	TRBJ1-1	TRBD1	TRBV6-5	TGTGCCAGCAGTTACTCAGGGGGCGGGACGGACACTGAAGCTTTCTTT	CASSYSGGGTDTEAFF
-	TRBJ2-7	TRBD1	TRBV10-3	TGTGCCATCAGCCCTGAGACAGGGTCGAGTGAGCAGTACTTC	CAISPETGSSEQYF
-	TRBJ1-2	-	TRBV7-8	TGTGCCAGCAGCTTAGTTGCGGGGGCGGGGCACTATGGCTACACCTTC	CASSLVAGAGHYGYTF
-	TRBJ2-5	-	TRBV6-5	TGTGCCAGCAGTTACTCGTTTTTTAGTGAGACCCAGTACTTC	CASSYSFFSETQYF
-	TRBJ2-7	-	TRBV7-2	TGTGCCAGCAGCTTAGGGGTACTCGCGGGGTACGAGCAGTACTTC	CASSLGVLAGYEQYF
-	TRBJ1-4	-	TRBV15	TGTGCCACCAGCAGAGTAAAAGCACCCTACGGTGAAAAACTGTTTTTT	CATSRVKAPYGEKLFF
once	TRBJ1-2	-	TRBV30	TGTGCCTGGCTCCGGGGGCGAGGAGGCTACACCTTC	CAWLRGRGGYTF
-	TRBJ1-4	-	TRBV5-4	TGTGCCAGCAGCTTGAGTGGCAGCCATAATGAAAAACTGTTTTTT	CASSLSGSHNEKLFF
-	TRBJ2-7	-	TRBV5-1	TGCGCCAGCAGCCTCGAGGTCCACGAGCAGTACTTC	CASSLEVHEQYF
-	TRBJ2-7	-	TRBV21-1	TGTGCCAGCAACCTGGATCGGGAGCAAAAAAACGAGCAGTACTTC	CASNLDREQKNEQYF
-	TRBJ2-7	TRBD2	TRBV10-3	TGTGCCATCAGTCCGGAGGCGGGGGGCGGATACTCCTACGAGCAGTACTTC	CAISPEAGGGYSYEQYF
-	TRBJ2-7	TRBD1	TRBV5-1	TGCGCCAGCAGCGGGGGGACAGGCCACTACGAGCAGTACTTC	CASSGGTGHYEQYF
-	TRBJ2-1	-	TRBV9	TGTGCCAGCAGCGTCCGCGGTGGGTTGGATGAGCAGTTCTTC	CASSVRGGLDEQFF
-	TRBJ2-7	-	TRBV15	TGTGCCACCAGCAGAGAGATGGCTGTCCACGAGCAGTACTTC	CATSREMAVHEQYF
-	TRBJ2-1	-	TRBV30	TGTGCCTGGAGTGTAGGACTACCACACAATGAGCAGTTCTTC	CAWSVGLPHNEQFF
-	TRBJ1-1	-	TRBV30	TGTGCCTGGAGTTTTTCCCACAGCGAGTGGTTTGAAGCTTTCTTT	CAWSFSHSEWFEAFF
-	TRBJ2-5	TRBD2	TRBV28	TGTGCCAGCAGTCTAAGACTAGCGGGATTTTTCGAGACCCAGTACTTC	CASSLRLAGFFETQYF
few	TRBJ1-5	-	TRBV4-1	TGCGCCAGCAGCCCAGAAGGTAGCAATCAGCCCCAGCATTTT	CASSPEGSNQPQHF
-	TRBJ2-3	-	TRBV6-1	TGTGCCAGCAGTGAAGCGCGTGGAGGTGGGGCAGATACGCAGTATTTT	CASSEARGGGADTQYF
few	TRBJ1-1	-	TRBV2	TGTGCCAGCAGTGACCGGACCCTGAACACTGAAGCTTTCTTT	CASSDRTLNTEAFF
-	TRBJ2-3	-	TRBV5-6	TGTGCCAGCAGCTTGGTCGGCAGTGGCACAGATACGCAGTATTTT	CASSLVGSGTDTQYF
-	TRBJ1-3	-	TRBV30	TGTGCCTGGAGTGGATTAATGTTCGGAAACACCATATATTTT	CAWSGLMFGNTIYF
-	TRBJ1-4	TRBD1	TRBV9	TGTGCCAGCAGCGTTAGACAGGGCACTAATGAAAAACTGTTTTTT	CASSVRQGTNEKLFF
few	TRBJ2-5	-	TRBV18	TGTGCCAGCTCACCCGAGGAGCGGACCCAGTACTTC	CASSPEERTQYF
-	TRBJ2-7	-	TRBV2	TGTGCCAGCAGTGAAGCGCCGGGGAGCGAGCAGTACTTC	CASSEAPGSEQYF
-	TRBJ2-7	TRBD2	TRBV7-2	TGTGCCAGCAGCCCGCCGGGACTAGCGGGAGGGCCACAGTACTTC	CASSPPGLAGGPQYF
-	TRBJ2-2	TRBD1	TRBV9	TGTGCCAGCAGCCCTTGGGACAGGGACTTCACCGGGGAGCTGTTTTTT	CASSPWDRDFTGELFF
-	TRBJ1-1	TRBD1	TRBV14	TGTGCCAGCAGCCCATTGGACAGGGTCCCGAACACTGAAGCTTTCTTT	CASSPLDRVPNTEAFF
-	TRBJ2-1	-	TRBV4-3	TGCGCCAGCAGCCAGACCCAGTTGGAGGGAGTACCCTACAATGAGCAGTTCTTC	CASSQTQLEGVPYNEQFF
-	TRBJ2-7	-	TRBV10-3	TGTGCCATCAGTGATATCGGGGGCCCCCTTAACTACGAGCAGTACTTC	CAISDIGGPLNYEQYF
-	TRBJ2-1	TRBD1	TRBV29-1	TGCAGCGTTGCTCGGGACAGGGAGAATGAGCAGTTCTTC	CSVARDRENEQFF
-	TRBJ1-1	-	TRBV2	TGTGCCAGCAGTGCGGACAGAATGAACACTGAAGCTTTCTTT	CASSADRMNTEAFF
-	TRBJ2-1	TRBD2	TRBV5-6	TGTGCCAGCAGCTTGGTAGCGGGAGGATCGGTGTCCTACAATGAGCAGTTCTTC	CASSLVAGGSVSYNEQFF
-	TRBJ2-7	TRBD2	TRBV4-1	TGCGCCAGCAGCAAAGCGGGACTAGCGGGAGCGCGCTACGAGCAGTACTTC	CASSKAGLAGARYEQYF
-	TRBJ1-4	-	TRBV5-6	TGTGCCAGCAGCTTGGTGGGGAGGGATGAAAAACTGTTTTTT	CASSLVGRDEKLFF
once	TRBJ1-1	-	TRBV6-5	TGTGCCAGTTTTCAGGGAAAGAACACTGAAGCTTTCTTT	CASFQGKNTEAFF
-	TRBJ2-5	-	TRBV18	TGTGCCAGCTCACCTAGCAACCAAGAGACCCAGTACTTC	CASSPSNQETQYF
-	TRBJ2-3	TRBD2	TRBV5-1	TGCGCCAGCAGCCCCACCTCGACTAGCGCAGATACGCAGTATTTT	CASSPTSTSADTQYF
-	TRBJ1-2	-	TRBV7-8	TGTGCCAGCAGCTTGGACAGATTTGAGGGCTACACCTTC	CASSLDRFEGYTF
-	TRBJ2-7	-	TRBV7-2	TGTGCCAGCAGCTTAAGTCCCTCGACCTACGAGCAGTACTTC	CASSLSPSTYEQYF
-	TRBJ2-1	TRBD2	TRBV27	TGTGCCAGCAGTTTATCGTACGACCAAGGACTAGACTATGAGCAGTTCTTC	CASSLSYDQGLDYEQFF
-	TRBJ2-2	-	TRBV27	TGTGCCAGCAGTTTTGCCGCTTGGAGAGACACCGGGGAGCTGTTTTTT	CASSFAAWRDTGELFF
few	TRBJ2-5	TRBD2	TRBV11-2	TGTGCCAGCAGCTTACATCGTGTGGTAGCGGGAGTTCAGTACTTC	CASSLHRVVAGVQYF
-	TRBJ2-7	-	TRBV6-5	TGTGCCAGCAGTTACTCGCGGTCGACCTACGAGCAGTACTTC	CASSYSRSTYEQYF
once	TRBJ2-1	TRBD2	TRBV4-1	TGCGCCAGCAGCCAATACCGACTAGCTCTTTTCCACAATGAGCAGTTCTTC	CASSQYRLALFHNEQFF
-	TRBJ1-2	TRBD1	TRBV18	TGTGCCAGCTCAGCGAGACAGGGGGCAGACTATGGCTACACCTTC	CASSARQGADYGYTF
many	TRBJ1-2	-	TRBV7-8	TGTGCCAGCAGCTTAGAGGAGGGCGGCAGGGGAGTCTATGGCTACACCTTC	CASSLEEGGRGVYGYTF
-	TRBJ2-7	-	TRBV6-1	TGTGCCAGCAGTGTAGAACCAGGGGATAACTACGAGCAGTACTTC	CASSVEPGDNYEQYF